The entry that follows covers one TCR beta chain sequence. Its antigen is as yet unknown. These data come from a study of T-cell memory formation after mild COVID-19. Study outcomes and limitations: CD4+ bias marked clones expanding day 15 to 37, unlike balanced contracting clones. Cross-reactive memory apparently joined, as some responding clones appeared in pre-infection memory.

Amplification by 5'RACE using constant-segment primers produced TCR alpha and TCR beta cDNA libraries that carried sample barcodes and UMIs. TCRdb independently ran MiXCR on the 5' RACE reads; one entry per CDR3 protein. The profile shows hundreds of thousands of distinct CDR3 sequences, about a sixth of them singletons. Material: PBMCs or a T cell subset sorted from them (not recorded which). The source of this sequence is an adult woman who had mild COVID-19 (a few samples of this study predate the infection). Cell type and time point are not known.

The CDR3 DNA reads TGCGCCAGCAGCTTGGCCGAGGGGGCAGGAGAAGCTTTCTTT. The encoded protein is CASSLAEGAGEAFF. V and J are TRBV5-1 and TRBJ1-1; 7 bases align to TRBD1. The V gene end was trimmed by 0 bases and the J gene end by 8 bases; junction bases not matched to a gene: 7. Germline CDR1 and CDR2: SGHRS and YFSETQ. The CDR3 consists of 14 residues.